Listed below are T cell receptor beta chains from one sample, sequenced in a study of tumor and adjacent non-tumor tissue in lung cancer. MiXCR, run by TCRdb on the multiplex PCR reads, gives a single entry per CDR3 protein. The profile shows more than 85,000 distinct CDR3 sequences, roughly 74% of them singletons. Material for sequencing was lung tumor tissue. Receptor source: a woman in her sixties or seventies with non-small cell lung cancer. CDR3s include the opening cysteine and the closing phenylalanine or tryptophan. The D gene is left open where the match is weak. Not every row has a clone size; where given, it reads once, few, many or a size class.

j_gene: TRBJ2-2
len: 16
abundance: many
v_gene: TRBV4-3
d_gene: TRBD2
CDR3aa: CASSQEGGLVPGELFF
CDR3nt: TGCGCCAGCAGCCAAGAAGGAGGACTAGTCCCCGGGGAGCTGTTTTTT

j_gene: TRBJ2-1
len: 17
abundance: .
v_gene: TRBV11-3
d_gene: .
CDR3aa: CASSLDLTRASHNEQFF
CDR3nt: TGTGCTAGCAGCTTAGATTTGACTAGAGCGAGCCACAATGAGCAGTTCTTC

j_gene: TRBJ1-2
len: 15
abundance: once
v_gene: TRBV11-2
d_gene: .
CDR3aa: CASSLEWAVIYGYTF
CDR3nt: TGTGCCAGTAGCTTAGAATGGGCAGTTATCTATGGCTACACCTTC

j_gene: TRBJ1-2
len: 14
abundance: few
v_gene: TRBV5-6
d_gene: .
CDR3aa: CASSKESVNYGYTF
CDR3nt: TGTGCCAGCAGCAAAGAGTCCGTTAACTATGGCTACACCTTC

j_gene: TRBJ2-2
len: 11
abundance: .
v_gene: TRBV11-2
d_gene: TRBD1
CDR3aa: CASDTGGELFF
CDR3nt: TGTGCCAGCGACACAGGGGGCGAGCTGTTTTTT

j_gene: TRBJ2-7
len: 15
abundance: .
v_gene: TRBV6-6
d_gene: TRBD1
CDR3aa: CASSHETGGEYEQYF
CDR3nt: TGTGCCAGCAGTCACGAGACAGGGGGAGAGTACGAGCAGTACTTC

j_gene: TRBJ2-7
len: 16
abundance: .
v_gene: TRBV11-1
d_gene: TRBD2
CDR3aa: CASSLAGLGGSYEQYF
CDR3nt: TGTGCCAGCAGCCTAGCGGGACTGGGGGGATCCTACGAGCAGTATTTC

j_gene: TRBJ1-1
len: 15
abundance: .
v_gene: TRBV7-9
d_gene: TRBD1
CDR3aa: CASSLGRGLDTEAFF
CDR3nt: TGTGCCAGCAGCTTAGGGAGGGGGCTGGACACTGAAGCATTCTTT

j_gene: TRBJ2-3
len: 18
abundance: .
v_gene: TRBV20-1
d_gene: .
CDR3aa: CSTRDRRPAEGFTDTQYF
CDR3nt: TGCAGTACTAGAGATCGTCGGCCAGCGGAGGGTTTCACAGATACGCAGTATTTT

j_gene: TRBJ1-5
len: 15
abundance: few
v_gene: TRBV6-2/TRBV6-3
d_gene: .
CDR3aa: CPSSYLRDTNQPQHF
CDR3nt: TGTCCCAGCAGTTATCTCAGGGACACTAATCAGCCCCAGCATTTT

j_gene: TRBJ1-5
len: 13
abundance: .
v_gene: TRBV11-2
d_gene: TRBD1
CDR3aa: CVSSRDRDQHQHF
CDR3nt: TGTGTCAGCTCCAGGGACAGGGATCAGCACCAGCATTTT

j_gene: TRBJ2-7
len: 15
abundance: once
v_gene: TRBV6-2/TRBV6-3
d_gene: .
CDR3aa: CACSYRSGSSYEQYF
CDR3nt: TGCGCCTGCAGTTACCGGTCAGGGAGCTCCTACGAGCAGTACTTC

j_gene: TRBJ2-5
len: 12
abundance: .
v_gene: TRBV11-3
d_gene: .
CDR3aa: CAGIMGKETQYF
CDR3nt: TGTGCCGGCATCATGGGTAAAGAGACCCAGTACTTC

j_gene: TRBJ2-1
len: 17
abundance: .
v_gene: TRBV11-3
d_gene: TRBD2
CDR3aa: CASSLELISGNQNEQFF
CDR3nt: TGTGCCAGCAGCTTAGAATTGATTAGCGGGAACCAGAATGAGCAGTTCTTC

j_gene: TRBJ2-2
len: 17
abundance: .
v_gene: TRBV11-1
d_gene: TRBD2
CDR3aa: CASSQRIAGEYTGELFF
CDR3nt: TGTGCCAGCAGCCAGCGAATAGCGGGAGAATACACCGGGGAGCTGTTTTTT

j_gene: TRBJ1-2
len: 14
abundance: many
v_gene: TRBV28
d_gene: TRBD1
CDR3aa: CASSRPDRGGGYTF
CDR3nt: TGTGCCAGCAGCCGACCGGACAGGGGGGGAGGCTACACCTTC

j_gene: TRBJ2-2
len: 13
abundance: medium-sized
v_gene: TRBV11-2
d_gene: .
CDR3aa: CASSLLNTGELFF
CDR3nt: TGTGCCAGCAGCTTGCTGAACACCGGGGAGCTGTTTTTT

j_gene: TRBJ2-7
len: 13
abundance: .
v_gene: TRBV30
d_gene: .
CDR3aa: CAWRMGRAYEQYF
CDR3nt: TGTGCCTGGAGAATGGGCAGGGCCTACGAGCAGTACTTC

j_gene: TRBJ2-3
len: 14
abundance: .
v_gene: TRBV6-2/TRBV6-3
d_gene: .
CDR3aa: CASKRTDPTDTHYF
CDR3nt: TGTGCCAGCAAGCGGACAGATCCTACAGATACGCACTATTTT

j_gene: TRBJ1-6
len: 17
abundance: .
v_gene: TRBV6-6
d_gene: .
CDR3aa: CVNSLDEESSYNSPLHF
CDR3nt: TGTGTCAACAGTCTTGATGAAGAGAGCTCCTATAATTCACCCCTCCACTTT

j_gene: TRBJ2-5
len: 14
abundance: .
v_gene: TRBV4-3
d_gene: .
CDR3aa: CASSRVAGRETQYF
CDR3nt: TGCGCCAGCAGTCGAGTTGCGGGACGAGAGACCCAGTACTTC

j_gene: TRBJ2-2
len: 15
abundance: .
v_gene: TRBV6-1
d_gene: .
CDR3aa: CASRSGTVNVGELFF
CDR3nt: TGTGCCAGCAGGTCCGGGACGGTAAACGTCGGGGAGCTGTTTTTT

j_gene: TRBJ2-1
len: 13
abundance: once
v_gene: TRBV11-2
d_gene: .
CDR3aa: CASSERIRKEQFF
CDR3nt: TGTGCCAGCAGCGAGCGGATTCGCAAAGAGCAGTTCTTC

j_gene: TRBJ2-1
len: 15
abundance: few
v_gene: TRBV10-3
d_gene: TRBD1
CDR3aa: CAIRNPGQGANEQFF
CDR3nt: TGTGCCATCAGGAACCCGGGACAGGGTGCCAATGAGCAGTTCTTC

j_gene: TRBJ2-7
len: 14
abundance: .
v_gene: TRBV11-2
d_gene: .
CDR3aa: CASSLSTGIVEQYF
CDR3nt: TGTGCCAGTAGTTTATCCACCGGGATAGTCGAGCAGTACTTC

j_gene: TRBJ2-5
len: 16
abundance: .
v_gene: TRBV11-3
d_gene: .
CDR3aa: CASSSRWTGGVETQYF
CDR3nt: TGTGCCAGCAGCTCTCGTTGGACTGGCGGGGTGGAGACCCAGTATTTC

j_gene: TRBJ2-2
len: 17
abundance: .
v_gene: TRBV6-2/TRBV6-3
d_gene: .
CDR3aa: CACSCTQQRANTGELFF
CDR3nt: TGTGCCTGCAGTTGCACTCAACAGAGGGCCAACACCGGGGAGCTGTTTTTT